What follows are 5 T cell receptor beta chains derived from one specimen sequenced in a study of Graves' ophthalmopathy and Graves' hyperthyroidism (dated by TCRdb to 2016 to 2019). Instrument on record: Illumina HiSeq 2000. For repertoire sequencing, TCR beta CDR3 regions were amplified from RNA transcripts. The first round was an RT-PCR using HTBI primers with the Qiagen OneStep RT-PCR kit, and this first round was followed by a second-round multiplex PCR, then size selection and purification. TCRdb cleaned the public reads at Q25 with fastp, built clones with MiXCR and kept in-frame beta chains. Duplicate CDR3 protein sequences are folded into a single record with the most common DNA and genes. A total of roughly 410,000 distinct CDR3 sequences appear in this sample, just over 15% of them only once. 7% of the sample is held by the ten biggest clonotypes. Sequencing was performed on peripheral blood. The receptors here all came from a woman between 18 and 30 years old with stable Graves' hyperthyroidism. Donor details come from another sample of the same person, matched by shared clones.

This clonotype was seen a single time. CDR3 loop: CASSPPGMDGYTF. The CDR3 DNA is TGTGCCAGCTCACCCCCGGGTATGGATGGCTACACCTTC. The gene calls are TRBV18 and TRBJ1-2; D is undetermined. Per the germline V gene, CDR1 is KGHSH and CDR2 is LQKENI. Trimming shortened V by 3 bases and J by 6 bases, and 11 bases separated the two germline ends. The CDR3 has 13 residues.

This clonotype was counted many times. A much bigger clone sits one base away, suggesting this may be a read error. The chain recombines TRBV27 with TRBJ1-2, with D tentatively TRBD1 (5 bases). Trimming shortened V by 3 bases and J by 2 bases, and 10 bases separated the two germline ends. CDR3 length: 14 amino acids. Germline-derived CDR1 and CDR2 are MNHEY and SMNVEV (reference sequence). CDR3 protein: CASSFAAGNYGYTF. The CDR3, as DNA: TGTGCCAGCAGTTTCGCGGCAGGGAACTATGGCTACACCTTC.

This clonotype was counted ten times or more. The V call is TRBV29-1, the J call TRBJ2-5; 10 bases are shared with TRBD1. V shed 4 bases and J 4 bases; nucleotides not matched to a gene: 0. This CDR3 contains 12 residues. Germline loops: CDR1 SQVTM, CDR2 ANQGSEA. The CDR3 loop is CSVGDRGETQYF. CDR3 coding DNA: TGCAGCGTTGGGGACAGGGGAGAGACCCAGTACTTC.

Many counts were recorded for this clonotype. As DNA, the CDR3 is TGTGCCAGCAGACCGAGGGGACAGGGTTTGACTGAAGCTTTCTTT. As protein: CASRPRGQGLTEAFF. The V and J genes are TRBV12-3 or TRBV12-4 and TRBJ1-1; 9 nucleotides line up with TRBD1. After removal of 6 bases from V and 5 bases from J, the junction contained 10 bases not matched to a gene. The CDR3 contains 15 residues.

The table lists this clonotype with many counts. CDR3 loop: CASSAGTGGFDEQYF. The CDR3 DNA reads TGCGCCAGCAGCGCTGGGACAGGGGGTTTCGACGAGCAGTACTTC. The gene calls are TRBV5-1 and TRBJ2-7, with TRBD1 matching 11 bases. Trimming cost V 4 bases and J 5 bases; bases outside gene matches: 8. The V gene's germline CDR1 is SGHRS and CDR2 YFSETQ. The CDR3 extends over 15 amino acids.